Given below is one T cell receptor (beta chain) in context. What it recognizes is unknown. Peripheral blood genomic DNA, not sorted cells or RNA, was the template. The data belong to a study of T cell repertoires in aging, cancer and after chemotherapy. Across the whole study: Healthy donor repertoires were recorded over several months to years and showed clear clonal overlap.

A mixed TRB-A/B primer pool amplified rearranged TRB by multiplex touch-down PCR. Each CDR3 protein is one row after TCRdb ran MiXCR on the multiplex PCR reads. The sample holds thousands of distinct CDR3 sequences, roughly 21% seen once. CDR3 length: 14 amino acids. Germline V gene data show CDR1 as MGHDK and CDR2 as SYGVNS. V lost 0 bases, J lost 7 bases, and 10 bases lay in between. Whole-study results and caveats: The repertoire data cannot show anything about immunological memory following chemotherapy. Compared with age-matched healthy donors, untreated hematological or solid cancer patients showed higher blood TCR clonality. Healthy donors lost TCR diversity with age mainly through richness, cancer patients through richness and evenness.

Sequencing input: blood. The chain uses TRBV25-1 and TRBJ1-5; no clear D gene. This receptor was obtained from a human donor in good health. The donor label of this sample is uncertain. CDR3 coding DNA: TGTGCCAGCAGTGAATACGGGGAAATGCAGCCCCAGCATTTT. Residues: CASSEYGEMQPQHF.